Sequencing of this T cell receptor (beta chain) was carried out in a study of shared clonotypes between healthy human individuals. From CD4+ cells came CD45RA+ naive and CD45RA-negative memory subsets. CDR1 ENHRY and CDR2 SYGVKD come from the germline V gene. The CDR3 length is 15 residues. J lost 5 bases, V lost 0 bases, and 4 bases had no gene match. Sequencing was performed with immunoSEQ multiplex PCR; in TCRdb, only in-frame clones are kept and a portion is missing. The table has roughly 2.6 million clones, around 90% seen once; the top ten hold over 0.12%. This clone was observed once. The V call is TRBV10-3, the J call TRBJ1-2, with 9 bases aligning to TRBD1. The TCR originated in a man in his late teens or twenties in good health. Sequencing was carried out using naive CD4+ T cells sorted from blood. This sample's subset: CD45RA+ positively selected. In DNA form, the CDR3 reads TGTGCCATCAGTGAGTCGATGGGGACAGGGTATGGCTACACCTTC. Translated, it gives CAISESMGTGYGYTF.